This entry lists 2 T cell receptor beta chains sequenced from one sample in a study of blood T cell repertoires in COVID-19. This table comes from immunoSEQ multiplex PCR, and its TCRdb copy is limited to in-frame clones, with some not included. The data hold tens of thousands of clones, with around 87% observed a single time. Sequences were obtained from peripheral blood. These receptors originate from a woman older than 75 with active or convalescent COVID-19.

This chain links TRBV5-4 with TRBJ2-3; TRBD2 agrees at 7 bases. With V trimmed by 2 bases and J by 3 bases, 9 bases remained unmatched. There are 16 residues in the CDR3. Germline-derived CDR1 and CDR2 are SGHNT and YYREEE (reference sequence). The CDR3 DNA reads TGTGCCAGCAGCTTACCTCTAGCGGTGGGGACAGATACGCAGTATTTT. Translating it yields CASSLPLAVGTDTQYF.

The chain combines TRBV4-1 with TRBJ2-7; 12 bases map to TRBD2. Germline CDR1 reads MGHRA; CDR2 reads YSYEKL. V lost 3 bases to trimming and J lost 2 bases; unmatched junction nucleotides: 20. CDR3 length: 21 amino acids. In DNA form, the CDR3 reads TGCGCCAGCAGCCAGCGACAACCCCCGGCAGGGACTAGCGGGTCACCCTACGAGCAGTACTTC. Translation gives CASSQRQPPAGTSGSPYEQYF.